The text below deals with one T cell receptor beta chain. Its antigen is not identified. This entry belongs to a study of cytomegalovirus exposure and HLA in healthy donors. Study in general: Previous work identified roughly 110 million unique TCR beta sequences from about 179 million T cells. Study findings and constraints: Sequencing likely produced, as an artifact, a cluster of highly shared sequence variants. Confirmation was obtained in vitro that a few CMV-associated chains are specific for CMV antigens.

After removal of 0 bases from V and 4 bases from J, the junction contained 5 bases not matched to a gene. Per germline, CDR1 LGHNA and CDR2 YSLEER. The CDR3 runs to 16 residues. This PCR relied on a set of 60 Vbeta primers and 13 Jbeta primers. Repertoires were generated with immunoSEQ multiplex PCR, while TCRdb's copy carries only in-frame clones and drops some. The table shows under 150,000 clones, with roughly 88% occurring only once. The chain carries TRBV4-3 and TRBJ2-1; TRBD2 agrees at 8 bases. Input material: PBMCs. This TCR was sampled from a boy younger than 18 in good health and CMV-seronegative. The DNA of the CDR3 is TGCGCCAGCAGCCAAGATATAACTAGCGGTTACAATGAGCAGTTCTTC. Protein: CASSQDITSGYNEQFF.